What follows are 7 T cell receptor beta chains derived from one specimen sequenced in a study of blood T cell repertoires in COVID-19. Clones were read by immunoSEQ multiplex PCR, and TCRdb kept only the in-frame ones, dropping some. Among 100,000 to 150,000 clones listed, 88% were seen once. Sequencing used peripheral blood. The receptors were sampled from a man aged 45-60 years with acute or convalescent COVID-19.

The chain uses TRBV6-5 and TRBJ2-2, with D possibly TRBD1 on 5 matching bases. The CDR3 runs to 15 residues. Deletions cut 2 bases from V and 0 bases from J, with 7 bases between. Germline CDR1 and CDR2: MNHEY and SVGAGI. The CDR3 reads CASSYDSTNTGELFF. The CDR3 nucleotides read TGTGCCAGCAGTTACGACAGCACGAACACCGGGGAGCTGTTTTTT.

V and J are TRBV14 and TRBJ2-2; a possible D gene is TRBD2 (5 bases). Per the germline V gene, CDR1 is SGHDN and CDR2 is FVKESK. This CDR3 has 18 amino acids. The V end was cut by 1 base, the J end by 5 bases, with 20 bases between. Written as DNA, the CDR3 is TGTGCCAGCAGCCAAGTAATCGGTCTAGCTGGGCGTACCGGGGAGCTGTTTTTT. Its translation is CASSQVIGLAGRTGELFF.

CDR3 residues: CASSLDRDPEAFF. The DNA of the CDR3 is TGCGCCAGCAGCCTGGACAGGGACCCGGAGGCTTTCTTT. The chain combines TRBV5-1 with TRBJ1-1; 8 positions match TRBD1. Germline V gives CDR1 SGHRS, CDR2 YFSETQ. V was clipped by 4 bases and J by 11 bases; unmatched bases: 10. This CDR3 comprises 13 residues.

The rearrangement uses TRBV7-2 and TRBJ2-2; D gene unclear. Germline-derived CDR1 and CDR2 are SGHTA and FQGNSA. Trimming stripped 1 base from V and 7 bases from J, with 16 bases between. The CDR3 runs to 16 residues. CDR3 amino acids: CASSLVGTSRGGELFF. DNA for the CDR3: TGTGCCAGCAGCTTAGTTGGTACCTCCCGAGGCGGGGAGCTGTTTTTT.

The V and J genes are TRBV19 and TRBJ2-1; D may be TRBD2 (6 bases). There are 15 residues in the CDR3. V was trimmed by 5 bases and J by 7 bases, leaving 18 bases between them. Germline values: CDR1 LNHDA, CDR2 SQIVND (reference sequence). This CDR3 reads CASSPRSTGANEQFF. The CDR3 nucleotides read TGTGCCAGTAGTCCACGTAGCACGGGAGCGAATGAGCAGTTCTTC.

The chain has TRBV18 and TRBJ1-3; D ambiguous. There are 13 residues in the CDR3. Trimming removed 3 bases at V and 7 bases at J, with 10 bases between. CDR1 and CDR2 from the germline V gene are KGHSH and LQKENI. CDR3 loop: CASSPAADNTIYF. CDR3 bases: TGTGCCAGCTCACCGGCTGCGGATAACACCATATATTTT.

Written as DNA, the CDR3 is TGCGCCAGCAGTTCCGGACAGCTCAAAGGGTATGGCTACACCTTC. Translating gives CASSSGQLKGYGYTF. The gene calls are TRBV5-1 and TRBJ1-2, with a possible D match to TRBD1 (6 bases). V lost 5 bases to trimming and J lost 5 bases, with 19 bases between them. This CDR3 has 15 amino acids. Germline CDR1 SGHRS, CDR2 YFSETQ. Combining the CDR3 with reference TRBV5-1 and TRBJ1-2 gives the whole variable domain KAGVTQTPRYLIKTRGQQVTLSCSPISGHRSVSWYQQTPGQGLQFLFEYFSETQRNKGNFPGRFSGRQFSNSRSEMNVSTLELGDSALYLCASSSGQLKGYGYTFGSGTRLTVV.